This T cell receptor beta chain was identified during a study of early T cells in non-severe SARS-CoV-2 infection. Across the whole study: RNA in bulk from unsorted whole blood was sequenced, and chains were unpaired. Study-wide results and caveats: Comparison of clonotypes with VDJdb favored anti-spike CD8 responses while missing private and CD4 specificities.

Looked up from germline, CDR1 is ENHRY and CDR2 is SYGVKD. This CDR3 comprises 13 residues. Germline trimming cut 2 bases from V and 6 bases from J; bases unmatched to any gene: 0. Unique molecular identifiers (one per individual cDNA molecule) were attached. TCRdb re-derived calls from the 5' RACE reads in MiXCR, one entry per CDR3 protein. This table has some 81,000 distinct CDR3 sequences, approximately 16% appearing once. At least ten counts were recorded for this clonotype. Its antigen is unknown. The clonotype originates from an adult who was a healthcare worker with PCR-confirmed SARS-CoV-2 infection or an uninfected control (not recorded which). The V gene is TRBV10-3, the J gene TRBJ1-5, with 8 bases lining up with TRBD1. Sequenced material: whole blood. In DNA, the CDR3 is TGTGCCATCAGTGAGGGACAGGGTCAGCCCCAGCATTTT. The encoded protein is CAISEGQGQPQHF.